The 26 T cell receptor beta chains in this list originate from one sample, sequenced in a study of cytomegalovirus exposure and HLA in healthy donors. In the PCR, 60 Vbeta and 13 Jbeta primers were used. The protocol was immunoSEQ multiplex PCR, while the TCRdb copy is restricted to in-frame clones and leaves out a portion. The repertoire has around 130,000 clones, roughly 80% of them found once; the top ten carry roughly 1.2%. The sample taken for sequencing was PBMCs. All receptors come from a boy younger than 18 in good health and CMV-seronegative.

This chain links TRBV30 with TRBJ2-1; TRBD2 agrees at 7 bases. With 1 base clipped from V and 7 bases from J, the junction kept 4 bases outside the gene matches. The V gene's germline CDR1 is GTSNPN and CDR2 SVGIG (reference sequence). The CDR3 has 13 residues. CDR3: CAWSDGRMNEQFF. CDR3 DNA sequence: TGTGCCTGGAGTGACGGGAGGATGAATGAGCAGTTCTTC.

This chain uses TRBV11-3 with TRBJ2-3; possibly TRBD2 for D (5 bases). V lost 0 bases and J 0 bases, leaving 10 bases between the germline ends. The length of the CDR3 is 16 residues. Germline assignment: CDR1 SGHNT and CDR2 YENEEA. This CDR3 reads CASSLDSGTSTDTQYF. CDR3 nucleotide sequence: TGTGCCAGCAGCTTAGACAGCGGAACTAGCACAGATACGCAGTATTTT.

Regarding this clone: Distinct nucleotide sequences in the sample also encode this CDR3. This chain joins TRBV30 and TRBJ2-7, with TRBD2 identical over 10 bases. The CDR3 loop spans 14 amino acids. The ends lost 2 bases at V and 1 base at J; junction bases unmatched: 2. Germline V gene data show CDR1 as GTSNPN and CDR2 as SVGIG (reference sequence). CDR3 sequence (DNA): TGTGCCTGGAGTTGGACTAGCGGTTCCTACGAGCAGTACTTC. This translates into CAWSWTSGSYEQYF.

The chain carries TRBV7-9 and TRBJ1-4, with TRBD1 as a possible D gene (5 bases). V was clipped by 7 bases and J by 2 bases, with 14 bases between them. CDR1 and CDR2 from the germline V gene are SEHNR and FQNEAQ (reference sequence). The CDR3 is 15 amino acids. CDR3 sequence (DNA): TGTGCCAGCACCCTAGGGGCAGCCACTAATGAAAAACTGTTTTTT. It specifies CASTLGAATNEKLFF.

The V and J genes are TRBV7-9 and TRBJ2-6; D not certain. The germline V gene encodes CDR1 SEHNR and CDR2 FQNEAQ (reference sequence). The CDR3 loop spans 15 amino acids. The V gene lost 1 base and the J gene lost 1 base, with 5 bases spanning the gap. The CDR3 region is CASSLEYSGANVLTF. DNA for the CDR3: TGTGCCAGCAGCTTAGAATATTCTGGGGCCAACGTCCTGACTTTC.

This chain links TRBV9 with TRBJ1-5; the D gene is possibly TRBD1 (6 bases). Germline V gives CDR1 SGDLS, CDR2 YYNGEE. The CDR3 runs to 14 residues. V was trimmed by 4 bases and J by 7 bases, leaving 15 bases between them. The CDR3 sequence is CASSTQGLGQPQHF. For the CDR3, the DNA is TGTGCCAGCAGCACACAGGGATTAGGCCAGCCCCAGCATTTT.

This clone has a handful of counts. The V gene is TRBV4-3, the J gene TRBJ2-5; 10 bases agree with TRBD2. The CDR3 is 15 residues long. The germline gives CDR1 LGHNA, CDR2 YSLEER. V lost 4 bases and J lost 1; bases outside the gene matches: 3. The CDR3 spells CASSPWTSGQETQYF. For the CDR3, the DNA is TGCGCCAGCAGCCCTTGGACTAGCGGCCAAGAGACCCAGTACTTC.

J is TRBJ2-2 and V is TRBV21-1; the table calls TRBD1, which could not be checked here. TRBV21-1 is shown as a pseudogene. This CDR3 is built from 18 residues. The CDR3 loop reads CASSKARRTGTSTGELFF. The DNA for the CDR3 is TGTGCCAGCAGCAAAGCGCGCAGGACAGGGACGAGCACCGGGGAGCTGTTTTTT.

The CDR3 nucleotides read TGTGCCAGCAGTGACTTGACAGGGGCATCCCAGCATTTT. This encodes CASSDLTGASQHF. The chain uses TRBV6-1 and TRBJ1-5; 8 bases line up with TRBD1. The CDR3 runs 13 residues. The germline gives CDR1 MNHNS, CDR2 SASEGT. Trimming at V came to 3 bases and at J to 11 bases, leaving 6 bases not matched to a gene.

The CDR3 coding sequence is TGTGCCAGCAGTTTCCGGACTAGCGGGACCCAAATTTTAGGTCATGAGCAGTTCTTC. Translation gives CASSFRTSGTQILGHEQFF. The J gene is TRBJ2-1, the V gene TRBV27; 12 bases align to TRBD2. Trimming took 3 bases from V and 8 from J; bases not matched to a gene: 17. CDR1 and CDR2 (germline): MNHEY, SMNVEV (reference sequence). The CDR3 runs to 19 residues.

V and J are TRBV4-3 and TRBJ2-7, with TRBD1 identical over 10 bases. J was trimmed by 1 base and V by 4 bases; bases with no gene match: 13. The CDR3 extends over 18 amino acids. CDR1 LGHNA and CDR2 YSLEER come from the germline V gene. CDR3 protein: CASSRQVTTGGESYEQYF. Written as DNA, the CDR3 is TGCGCCAGCAGCCGACAAGTTACGACAGGGGGCGAGTCCTACGAGCAGTACTTC.

J is TRBJ2-2 and V is TRBV19; a possible D gene is TRBD2 (6 bases). CDR3 length: 16 residues. The germline V and J ends were trimmed by 1 base and 5 bases, with 14 bases remaining between them. Germline lookup yields CDR1 LNHDA and CDR2 SQIVND (reference sequence). CDR3 DNA sequence: TGTGCCAGTAGTATAGTAAAGGGAGGAGAGACCGGGGAGCTGTTTTTT. Its protein product is CASSIVKGGETGELFF.

This chain connects TRBV19 to TRBJ1-1; 9 positions match TRBD1. The V gene end was trimmed by 9 bases and the J gene end by 2 bases; junction bases not matched to a gene: 10. This CDR3 contains 15 residues. Per the germline V gene, CDR1 is LNHDA and CDR2 is SQIVND (reference sequence). As DNA, the CDR3 is TGTGCCAGCACCCCCCCGGGACAGGGAAACACTGAAGCTTTCTTT. As protein: CASTPPGQGNTEAFF.

The sample holds a few counts of this clone. V usage is TRBV5-1 and J usage is TRBJ1-1; the D is unclear. Germline CDR1 reads SGHRS; CDR2 reads YFSETQ. This CDR3 contains 14 residues. Trimming stripped 1 base from V and 1 base from J, with 8 bases between. The CDR3 reads CASSLFPGNTEAFF. Written as DNA, the CDR3 is TGCGCCAGCAGCTTGTTTCCGGGGAACACTGAAGCTTTCTTT. The complete variable domain, with remaining parts taken from reference TRBV5-1 and TRBJ1-1, reads KAGVTQTPRYLIKTRGQQVTLSCSPISGHRSVSWYQQTPGQGLQFLFEYFSETQRNKGNFPGRFSGRQFSNSRSEMNVSTLELGDSALYLCASSLFPGNTEAFFGQGTRLTVV.

This chain links TRBV21-1 with TRBJ2-1; the table names TRBD1, a call not compared with the DNA. TRBV21-1 is a pseudogene segment. The length of the CDR3 is 13 residues. CDR3 sequence (DNA): TGTGCCAGCAGCGGGGGCCTACCAAATGAGCAGTTCTTC. Encoded protein: CASSGGLPNEQFF.

The chain combines TRBV5-4 with TRBJ1-2; D remains unclear. Trimming shortened V by 0 bases and J by 7 bases, and 4 bases separated the two germline ends. The germline gives CDR1 SGHNT, CDR2 YYREEE (reference sequence). This CDR3 has 11 residues. The CDR3, as DNA: TGTGCCAGCAGCTTGGGAGGTGGCTACACCTTC. Translation: CASSLGGGYTF.

J is TRBJ1-2 and V is TRBV7-2; D not resolved. The CDR3 is 15 amino acids. Germline assignment: CDR1 SGHTA and CDR2 FQGNSA. V was trimmed by 2 bases and J by 0 bases, leaving 10 bases between them. The CDR3 sequence: CASSLQAGSNYGYTF. CDR3 DNA sequence: TGTGCCAGCAGCTTACAGGCCGGTTCTAACTATGGCTACACCTTC. Together with reference TRBV7-2 and TRBJ1-2, the CDR3 gives the full variable domain: GAGVSQSPSNKVTEKGKDVELRCDPISGHTALYWYRQSLGQGLEFLIYFQGNSAPDKSGLPSDRFSAERTGGSVSTLTIQRTQQEDSAVYLCASSLQAGSNYGYTFGSGTRLTVV.

The V gene is TRBV19, the J gene TRBJ2-1; TRBD2 matches at 10 bases. The CDR3 runs 14 residues. Per germline, CDR1 LNHDA and CDR2 SQIVND (reference sequence). V lost 5 bases, J lost 6 bases, and 4 bases stayed unmatched. CDR3 sequence (DNA): TGTGCCAGTAGTCCTCGACTAGCGGGCAATGAGCAGTTCTTC. Translation gives CASSPRLAGNEQFF. The entire variable domain, with the rest obtained from reference TRBV19 and TRBJ2-1, is as follows: DGGITQSPKYLFRKEGQNVTLSCEQNLNHDAMYWYRQDPGQGLRLIYYSQIVNDFQKGDIAEGYSVSREKKESFPLTVTSAQKNPTAFYLCASSPRLAGNEQFFGPGTRLTVL.

The gene calls are TRBV4-1 and TRBJ2-3; D not resolved. The CDR3 is 15 amino acids. V lost 0 bases, J lost 1 base, and 8 bases lay in between. Germline V lookup: CDR1 MGHRA, CDR2 YSYEKL. DNA for the CDR3: TGCGCCAGCAGCCAAGAAGAGAGCGGCACAGATACGCAGTATTTT. This encodes CASSQEESGTDTQYF.

This clone was recorded once. The gene calls are TRBV5-6 and TRBJ1-4; the match to TRBD1 covers 7 bases. Trimming cost V 2 bases and J 11 bases; bases outside gene matches: 3. Germline CDR1 and CDR2: SGHDT and YYEEEE. There are 12 residues in the CDR3. CDR3 nucleotide sequence: TGTGCCAGCAGCTTCTGGACAGGCAAACTGTTTTTT. It yields the protein CASSFWTGKLFF.

The chain joins TRBV5-1 to TRBJ1-2; D is unclear. V was pared by 3 bases and J by 4 bases, with 10 bases between. The CDR3 is 13 amino acids. Germline V gene data show CDR1 as SGHRS and CDR2 as YFSETQ. DNA for the CDR3: TGCGCCAGCAGCTCTGAGGGTCGCTATGGCTACACCTTC. Amino acid sequence: CASSSEGRYGYTF.

In this sample, this clone turned up once. CDR3 nucleotides: TGTGCCAGCAGCCGCGGGACAGCCAACACTGAAGCTTTCTTT. Translated, it gives CASSRGTANTEAFF. The chain carries TRBV5-4 and TRBJ1-1, with TRBD1 identical over 7 bases. CDR3 length equals 14 residues. The junction had 5 bases not matched to a gene; V was cut back by 4 bases and J by 2 bases. CDR1 and CDR2 (germline): SGHNT, YYREEE (reference sequence). Together with reference TRBV5-4 and TRBJ1-1, the CDR3 gives the full variable domain: ETGVTQSPTHLIKTRGQQVTLRCSSQSGHNTVSWYQQALGQGPQFIFQYYREEENGRGNFPPRFSGLQFPNYSSELNVNALELDDSALYLCASSRGTANTEAFFGQGTRLTVV.

The chain couples TRBV5-4 to TRBJ2-7; the match to TRBD2 covers 8 bases. J gave up 2 bases and V 4 bases, and 8 bases lay outside the gene matches. The CDR3 spans 15 residues. Looked up from germline, CDR1 is SGHNT and CDR2 is YYREEE (reference sequence). The CDR3 sequence is CASSAGLVNPYEQYF. CDR3 bases: TGTGCCAGCAGCGCGGGACTAGTAAATCCCTACGAGCAGTACTTC.

The chain joins TRBV5-6 to TRBJ2-3; 8 positions agree with TRBD2. Germline CDR1 SGHDT, CDR2 YYEEEE. This CDR3 spans 15 amino acids. With 6 bases clipped from V and 1 base from J, the junction kept 7 bases outside the gene matches. CDR3 loop: CASIAGGRRTDTQYF. The CDR3 DNA sequence: TGTGCCAGCATCGCGGGAGGCCGGCGCACAGATACGCAGTATTTT.

V gene TRBV27 combines with J gene TRBJ2-1, with 7 bases aligning to TRBD2. V lost 8 bases and J lost 4; bases outside the gene matches: 5. The CDR3 spans 13 residues. Germline V lookup: CDR1 MNHEY, CDR2 SMNVEV (reference sequence). The CDR3 region is CASGTAGYNEQFF. In nucleotides, the CDR3 is TGTGCCAGCGGAACAGCGGGGTACAATGAGCAGTTCTTC.

The chain combines TRBV7-3 with TRBJ2-1; the match to TRBD2 covers 9 bases. V lost 0 bases, J lost 4 bases, and 7 bases stayed unmatched. The CDR3 covers 17 residues. Per germline, CDR1 SGHTA and CDR2 FQGTGA. This CDR3 reads CASSLTRRLAEYNEQFF. In DNA, the CDR3 is TGTGCCAGCAGCTTAACGAGACGACTAGCGGAATACAATGAGCAGTTCTTC.